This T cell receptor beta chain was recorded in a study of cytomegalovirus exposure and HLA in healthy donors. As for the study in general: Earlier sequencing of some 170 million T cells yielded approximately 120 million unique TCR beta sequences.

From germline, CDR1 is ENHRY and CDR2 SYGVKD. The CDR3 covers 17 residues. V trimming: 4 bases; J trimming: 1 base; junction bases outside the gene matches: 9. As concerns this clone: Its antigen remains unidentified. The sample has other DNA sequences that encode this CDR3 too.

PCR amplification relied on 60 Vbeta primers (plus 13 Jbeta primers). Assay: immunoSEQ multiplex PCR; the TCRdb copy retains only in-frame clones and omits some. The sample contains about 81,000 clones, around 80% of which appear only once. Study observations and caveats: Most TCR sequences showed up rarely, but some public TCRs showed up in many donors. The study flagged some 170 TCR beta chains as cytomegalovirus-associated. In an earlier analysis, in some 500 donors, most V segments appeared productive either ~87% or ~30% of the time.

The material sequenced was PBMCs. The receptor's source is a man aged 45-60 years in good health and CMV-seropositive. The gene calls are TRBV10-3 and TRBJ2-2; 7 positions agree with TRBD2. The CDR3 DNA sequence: TGTGCCATCAGTGTAGGAAGGGGACTACAGAACACCGGGGAGCTGTTTTTT. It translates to CAISVGRGLQNTGELFF.